Each of the 32 T cell receptor beta chains below was sequenced from the same sample in a study of cytomegalovirus exposure and HLA in healthy donors. Both 60 Vbeta primers and 13 Jbeta primers went into the PCR. TCRdb's copy holds only in-frame clones and misses some; the assay was immunoSEQ multiplex PCR. The sample lists about 77,000 clones; about three quarters were seen once. Sequencing was done on a sample of PBMCs. The origin of the receptors is a man aged 40-49 years in good health and CMV-seronegative.

This chain uses TRBV5-8 with TRBJ2-1; 8 bases align to TRBD1. With V trimmed by 6 bases and J by 5 bases, 10 bases remained unmatched. The CDR3 sequence is 15 residues long. CDR1 is SGHTS, CDR2 YDEGEE, per germline. CDR3 DNA: TGTGCCAGCATGACCGGACAGGGTGAAAACAATGAGCAGTTCTTC. Amino acids: CASMTGQGENNEQFF.

V gene TRBV29-1 combines with J gene TRBJ2-7; 7 nucleotides line up with TRBD1. Trimming at V came to 7 bases and at J to 7 bases, leaving 10 bases not matched to a gene. The CDR3 totals 12 residues. CDR1 SQVTM and CDR2 ANQGSEA come from the germline V gene. The CDR3 loop is CSGGQVPGEQYF. The CDR3, as DNA: TGCAGCGGCGGACAGGTCCCGGGTGAGCAGTACTTC.

The V and J genes are TRBV7-3 and TRBJ2-3; D is undetermined. The V end lost 8 bases, the J end lost 2 bases, and 14 bases lay between the germline ends. CDR1 is SGHTA and CDR2 is FQGTGA in the germline V gene. The CDR3 has 14 amino acids. The CDR3 region is CASSLSGATDTQYF. The DNA for the CDR3 is TGTGCCAGCTCATTATCGGGTGCCACAGATACGCAGTATTTT.

This chain connects TRBV27 to TRBJ2-5; TRBD2 matches 12 bases. The V segment lost 5 bases and the J segment 5 bases; nucleotides outside the gene matches: 6. Germline V gene data show CDR1 as MNHEY and CDR2 as SMNVEV (reference sequence). CDR3 length equals 15 residues. The CDR3 DNA is TGTGCCAGCAGTCCACGACTAGCGGGAGTGGAGACCCAGTACTTC. The encoded protein is CASSPRLAGVETQYF.

There are a few counts of this clone. V is TRBV29-1 and J is TRBJ2-1, with 10 bases identical to TRBD2. This CDR3 is built from 15 residues. Germline CDR1 is SQVTM and CDR2 is ANQGSEA. V trimming: 6 bases; J trimming: 7 bases; junction bases outside the gene matches: 12. The chain's CDR3 is CSVFKREGDWNEQFF. DNA for the CDR3: TGCAGCGTCTTCAAGCGGGAGGGAGATTGGAATGAGCAGTTCTTC.

The chain employs TRBV28 and TRBJ1-5; 10 bases are shared with TRBD1. With 5 bases clipped from V and 4 bases from J, the junction kept 17 bases outside the gene matches. The CDR3 sequence is 19 residues long. Per the germline V gene, CDR1 is MDHEN and CDR2 is SYDVKM. DNA of the CDR3: TGTGCCAGCAGTCCCCCCGGGACAGGGGTAAATCAGGGTAATCAGCCCCAGCATTTT. Protein product: CASSPPGTGVNQGNQPQHF.

This clone was recorded a few times. The chain links TRBV7-2 to TRBJ1-5; D remains ambiguous. V lost 1 base to trimming and J lost 4 bases, with 8 bases between them. CDR1 SGHTA and CDR2 FQGNSA come from the germline V gene. The CDR3 runs to 14 residues. The CDR3 region is CASSLVGFNQPQHF. The DNA for the CDR3 is TGTGCCAGCAGCTTAGTTGGCTTTAATCAGCCCCAGCATTTT.

This clone appeared a single time. The genes are TRBV5-1 and TRBJ2-3; TRBD1 matches at 7 bases. Per germline, CDR1 SGHRS and CDR2 YFSETQ. The junction had 7 bases not matched to a gene; V was cut back by 3 bases and J by 0 bases. The CDR3 runs to 16 residues. The CDR3 DNA is TGCGCCAGCAGCTGGACCAGGGGGTCTAGCACAGATACGCAGTATTTT. It translates to CASSWTRGSSTDTQYF.

This clone showed up just a few times. V and J are TRBV19 and TRBJ1-1, with 8 bases aligning to TRBD1. Germline values: CDR1 LNHDA, CDR2 SQIVND (reference sequence). V lost 6 bases to trimming and J lost 8 bases; unmatched junction nucleotides: 5. There are 12 residues in the CDR3. In DNA, the CDR3 is TGTGCCAGTAGCCCTCGGGACAGGGAAGCTTTCTTT. Residues: CASSPRDREAFF.

The CDR3 sequence: CSALGGDTQYF. CDR3 coding DNA: TGCAGCGCCTTAGGGGGAGATACGCAGTATTTT. This rearrangement joins TRBV20-1 to TRBJ2-3; D may be TRBD1 (6 bases). The CDR3 contains 11 residues. The germline CDR1 and CDR2 sequences are DFQATT and SNEGSKA (reference sequence).

This clone was counted between two and nine times. J is TRBJ2-7 and V is TRBV28; 10 bases fit TRBD2. Germline CDR1 and CDR2: MDHEN and SYDVKM. This CDR3 spans 16 amino acids. J lost 0 bases, V lost 5 bases, and 7 bases had no gene match. In DNA form, the CDR3 reads TGTGCCAGCAGTCCCGGGACTAGCGCCGCCTCCTACGAGCAGTACTTC. This encodes CASSPGTSAASYEQYF.

This chain joins TRBV6-1 and TRBJ1-1; TRBD1 matches 9 bases. This CDR3 is 12 amino acids long. Germline V gene sequence: CDR1 MNHNS, CDR2 SASEGT. The J segment lost 6 bases and the V segment lost 10 bases, leaving 6 bases of the junction unmatched. The CDR3 bases are TGTGCCACGGACAGGGGAACCTCTGAAGCTTTCTTT. This gives the protein CATDRGTSEAFF.

The chain recombines TRBV14 with TRBJ2-2; no definite D call. Germline loops: CDR1 SGHDN, CDR2 FVKESK. The ends were cut back, 1 base at V and 5 bases at J, with 5 bases in the middle. This CDR3 is 13 amino acids long. The CDR3: CASSQVRTGELFF. For the CDR3, the DNA is TGTGCCAGCAGCCAAGTTCGGACCGGGGAGCTGTTTTTT.

This chain uses TRBV28 with TRBJ2-1, with D maybe TRBD2 (6 bases). This CDR3 comprises 14 residues. V was shortened by 6 bases and J by 3 bases, with 12 bases between the two germline ends. The germline V gene has CDR1 MDHEN and CDR2 SYDVKM. CDR3 in DNA: TGTGCCAGCAGCCGGGACTCCGACTACAATGAGCAGTTCTTC. It codes for CASSRDSDYNEQFF.

This chain uses TRBV6-5 with TRBJ2-2; 8 nucleotides align to TRBD1. Germline V gene data show CDR1 as MNHEY and CDR2 as SVGAGI. This CDR3 has 15 amino acids. With 6 bases clipped from V and 3 bases from J, the junction kept 6 bases outside the gene matches. The CDR3, as DNA: TGTGCCAGCAGCTGGACAGGGACCGACACCGGGGAGCTGTTTTTT. Amino acids: CASSWTGTDTGELFF.

The chain couples TRBV9 to TRBJ2-2; D is undetermined. Germline V lookup: CDR1 SGDLS, CDR2 YYNGEE. This CDR3 region has 12 residues. Trimming removed 4 bases from V and 2 bases from J, with 3 bases in between. The CDR3 bases are TGTGCCAGCAGCCTCAACACCGGGGAGCTGTTTTTT. Its protein is CASSLNTGELFF.

CDR3 amino acids: CASSLGQKNYNEQFF. The CDR3 nucleotides are TGCGCCAGCAGCTTGGGACAGAAAAACTACAATGAGCAGTTCTTC. The chain is built from TRBV5-1 and TRBJ2-1; D possibly corresponds to TRBD1 (5 bases). The CDR3 sequence is 15 residues long. Germline lookup yields CDR1 SGHRS and CDR2 YFSETQ. Trimming pared 0 bases from V and 3 bases from J, leaving 10 bases between. The full variable domain, in which reference TRBV5-1 and TRBJ2-1 provide the parts outside the CDR3, is KAGVTQTPRYLIKTRGQQVTLSCSPISGHRSVSWYQQTPGQGLQFLFEYFSETQRNKGNFPGRFSGRQFSNSRSEMNVSTLELGDSALYLCASSLGQKNYNEQFFGPGTRLTVL.

The rearrangement joins TRBV27 to TRBJ1-2, with D possibly matching TRBD1 (6 bases). The ends were cut back, 5 bases at V and 4 bases at J, with 14 bases in the middle. Germline CDR1 is MNHEY and CDR2 is SMNVEV (reference sequence). The CDR3 contains 14 residues. The CDR3 region has the DNA TGTGCCAGCAGTCCAAGGACAGCCTCCTATGGCTACACCTTC. Its protein product is CASSPRTASYGYTF.

CDR3 nucleotides: TGTGCCAGCAGCCCCGAGGGTAGCGGGAAAGAGGAGCAGTTCTTC. Its translation is CASSPEGSGKEEQFF. The chain carries TRBV7-2 and TRBJ2-1, with 8 bases fitting TRBD2. This CDR3 spans 15 amino acids. V dropped 5 bases and J dropped 10; count of bases not matched to a gene: 13. Germline values: CDR1 SGHTA, CDR2 FQGNSA.

The chain links TRBV28 to TRBJ1-2; D unclear. The ends were cut back, 1 base at V and 1 base at J, with 7 bases in the middle. Germline V gene sequence: CDR1 MDHEN, CDR2 SYDVKM. This CDR3 is 14 amino acids long. CDR3: CASSLSGRNYGYTF. CDR3 nucleotide sequence: TGTGCCAGCAGTTTATCAGGTCGTAACTATGGCTACACCTTC.

The V call is TRBV19, the J call TRBJ2-4; D may be TRBD1 (5 bases). Per germline, CDR1 LNHDA and CDR2 SQIVND (reference sequence). There are 16 residues in the CDR3. Deletions cut 5 bases from V and 0 bases from J, with 14 bases between. The CDR3 bases are TGTGCCAGTAGTGAACAGGTCCGGCTAGCCAAAAACATTCAGTACTTC. Amino acids: CASSEQVRLAKNIQYF.

Of note for this clone: An end of the junction does not agree with germline; a read error may underlie this. The rearrangement joins TRBV11-3 to TRBJ1-2, with D possibly being TRBD1 (6 bases). The CDR3 extends over 12 amino acids. The V gene's germline CDR1 is SGHNT and CDR2 YENEEA. CDR3 amino acids: CASSFSGDTVYF. The CDR3 DNA reads TGTGCCAGCAGCTTTTCTGGGGACACAGTTTACTTC.

The CDR3 DNA is TGTGCCAGTAGTCTCCAAGGGGAATCCACGAACACCGGGGAGCTGTTTTTT. It translates to CASSLQGESTNTGELFF. The chain links TRBV19 to TRBJ2-2, with D tentatively TRBD1 (5 bases). Germline assignment: CDR1 LNHDA and CDR2 SQIVND (reference sequence). The CDR3 has 17 amino acids. The germline V and J ends were trimmed by 5 bases and 0 bases, with 16 bases remaining between them.

This chain uses TRBV6-6 with TRBJ1-5, with D possibly matching TRBD1 (6 bases). Germline loops: CDR1 MNHNY, CDR2 SVGAGI (reference sequence). Trimming shortened V by 0 bases and J by 2 bases, and 11 bases separated the two germline ends. The CDR3 sequence is 16 residues long. DNA of the CDR3: TGTGCCAGCAGTTACTCAGGCAGGGGAGGCAATCAGCCCCAGCATTTT. Translated, it gives CASSYSGRGGNQPQHF.

V and J are TRBV5-1 and TRBJ2-3; 11 bases align to TRBD2. Unmatched junction bases numbered 9, after V lost 4 bases and J lost 2 bases. The CDR3 consists of 17 residues. CDR1 and CDR2 from the germline V gene are SGHRS and YFSETQ. The CDR3 DNA sequence: TGCGCCAGCAGCCGAAGCGAGACTAGCGGGAACACAGATACGCAGTATTTT. This codes for CASSRSETSGNTDTQYF. The full variable domain, with the rest looked up from reference TRBV5-1 and TRBJ2-3, is KAGVTQTPRYLIKTRGQQVTLSCSPISGHRSVSWYQQTPGQGLQFLFEYFSETQRNKGNFPGRFSGRQFSNSRSEMNVSTLELGDSALYLCASSRSETSGNTDTQYFGPGTRLTVL.

The V gene is TRBV6-5, the J gene TRBJ1-6, with a tentative D call TRBD1 (5 bases). Germline V CDR1 and CDR2: MNHEY, SVGAGI. V lost 7 bases and J 5 bases, leaving 9 bases between the germline ends. This CDR3 spans 13 amino acids. CDR3 nucleotide sequence: TGTGCCAGCACCCGACAGAATAATTCACCCCTCCACTTT. Amino acid sequence: CASTRQNNSPLHF.

J is TRBJ2-5 and V is TRBV9, with 11 bases lining up with TRBD1. The CDR3 is made up of 16 amino acids. Germline values: CDR1 SGDLS, CDR2 YYNGEE. The J segment lost 2 bases and the V segment lost 2 bases, leaving 5 bases of the junction unmatched. The CDR3 sequence: CASSVRTGGLQETQYF. CDR3 bases: TGTGCCAGCAGCGTCCGGACAGGGGGCCTTCAAGAGACCCAGTACTTC. The full variable domain, rest sourced from reference TRBV9 and TRBJ2-5, is DSGVTQTPKHLITATGQRVTLRCSPRSGDLSVYWYQQSLDQGLQFLIQYYNGEERAKGNILERFSAQQFPDLHSELNLSSLELGDSALYFCASSVRTGGLQETQYFGPGTRLLVL.

Only a few counts were recorded for this clone. A far larger clone is a single base away, which makes a read error likely. The V and J genes are TRBV18 and TRBJ2-1; D might be TRBD1 (8 bases). The germline gives CDR1 KGHSH, CDR2 LQKENI. The CDR3 sequence is 15 residues long. The CDR3 region is CATSHDRGGWNEQFF. CDR3 coding DNA: TGTGCCACCTCACATGACAGGGGAGGGTGGAATGAGCAGTTCTTC.

The chain is built from TRBV27 and TRBJ2-7, with 8 bases aligning to TRBD1. This CDR3 has 16 residues. V lost 5 bases to trimming and J lost 2 bases; unmatched junction nucleotides: 11. Germline lookup yields CDR1 MNHEY and CDR2 SMNVEV (reference sequence). The CDR3 reads CASSPGTRDRPYEQYF. The CDR3 DNA sequence: TGTGCCAGCAGTCCGGGAACCCGGGACAGGCCCTACGAGCAGTACTTC.

The chain employs TRBV5-7 and TRBJ1-5; no clear D gene. TRBV5-7 is classed as an ORF, of uncertain function. V was pared by 6 bases and J by 2 bases, with 15 bases between. This CDR3 comprises 15 residues. CDR3 bases: TGTGCCAGCATCGACCTCCCCAGCGGCAATCAGCCCCAGCATTTT. This encodes CASIDLPSGNQPQHF.

The V gene is TRBV9, the J gene TRBJ2-1; weak D call: TRBD2 (6 bases). Per germline, CDR1 SGDLS and CDR2 YYNGEE. The CDR3 consists of 15 residues. V lost 4 bases and J lost 4, with 15 bases in between. Written as DNA, the CDR3 is TGTGCCAGCAGCCCACTGGCGGGAAGTTACAATGAGCAGTTCTTC. Translating gives CASSPLAGSYNEQFF. The full variable domain, rest sourced from reference TRBV9 and TRBJ2-1, is DSGVTQTPKHLITATGQRVTLRCSPRSGDLSVYWYQQSLDQGLQFLIQYYNGEERAKGNILERFSAQQFPDLHSELNLSSLELGDSALYFCASSPLAGSYNEQFFGPGTRLTVL.

The chain joins TRBV4-1 to TRBJ2-6; 14 bases are shared with TRBD2. CDR1 is MGHRA, CDR2 YSYEKL, per germline. V dropped 1 base and J dropped 0; count of bases not matched to a gene: 2. CDR3 size: 19 residues. The CDR3 DNA is TGCGCCAGCAGCCAAGGGACTAGCGGGGGGAGCTCTGGGGCCAACGTCCTGACTTTC. It codes for CASSQGTSGGSSGANVLTF.